The 5 T cell receptor beta chains below were found in one sample sequenced in a study of T cell changes during pregnancy in multiple sclerosis. TCRdb's table, derived via immunoSEQ multiplex PCR, lists solely in-frame clones and lacks some. The profile shows almost 95,000 clones, more than 85% of them singletons. Sample: peripheral blood, taken in the first trimester of pregnancy. These receptors were collected from a female donor with multiple sclerosis, enrolled in a pregnancy study.

The V gene is TRBV19, the J gene TRBJ2-7, with 7 bases aligning to TRBD1. Losses at the gene ends were 3 bases for V and 4 bases for J; bases not matched to a gene: 6. CDR3 size: 14 residues. Germline values: CDR1 LNHDA, CDR2 SQIVND (reference sequence). The DNA for the CDR3 is TGTGCCAGTAGTATCCAGGGACAGCCATACGAGCAGTACTTC. Residues: CASSIQGQPYEQYF. Supplemented by reference TRBV19 and TRBJ2-7, the full variable domain reads DGGITQSPKYLFRKEGQNVTLSCEQNLNHDAMYWYRQDPGQGLRLIYYSQIVNDFQKGDIAEGYSVSREKKESFPLTVTSAQKNPTAFYLCASSIQGQPYEQYFGPGTRLTVT.

This chain links TRBV25-1 with TRBJ2-3, with D tentatively TRBD2 (6 bases). V gave up 0 bases and J gave up 4 bases, with 14 bases separating them. Germline CDR1 reads MGHDK; CDR2 reads SYGVNS. The length of the CDR3 is 16 residues. CDR3 sequence reads: CASSEYIRGIADTQYF. The CDR3 DNA sequence: TGTGCCAGCAGTGAATATATTCGCGGGATCGCAGATACGCAGTATTTT.

This rearrangement joins TRBV5-1 to TRBJ2-3; 11 bases are shared with TRBD2. V lost 0 bases, J lost 3 bases, and 6 bases stayed unmatched. The CDR3 totals 17 residues. CDR1 is SGHRS and CDR2 is YFSETQ in the germline V gene. This CDR3 reads CASSLESLAGGTDTQYF. In DNA form, the CDR3 reads TGCGCCAGCAGCTTGGAAAGTCTAGCGGGAGGTACAGATACGCAGTATTTT.

This rearrangement joins TRBV18 to TRBJ2-1; maybe TRBD2 (6 bases). Per the germline V gene, CDR1 is KGHSH and CDR2 is LQKENI. The CDR3 contains 17 residues. V was clipped by 0 bases and J by 0 bases, with 12 bases between them. The CDR3 loop reads CASSPPGLWSSYNEQFF. In nucleotides, the CDR3 is TGTGCCAGCTCACCACCGGGACTTTGGAGCTCCTACAATGAGCAGTTCTTC.

V usage is TRBV27 and J usage is TRBJ2-7; the match to TRBD1 covers 7 bases. V lost 1 base, J lost 6 bases, and 6 bases stayed unmatched. This CDR3 is built from 14 residues. Per the germline V gene, CDR1 is MNHEY and CDR2 is SMNVEV (reference sequence). The DNA of the CDR3 is TGTGCCAGCAGTTTATTACAGGGGCCCGGCGAGCAGTACTTC. Translation gives CASSLLQGPGEQYF.